Below, 23 T cell receptor beta chains from the same sample are listed, as sequenced in a study of blood T cell repertoires in COVID-19. Profiled with immunoSEQ multiplex PCR; TCRdb holds only in-frame clones, not every one. The sample lists about 140,000 clones, 80% to 90% seen once, with about 3.7% in the top ten. The sample comprised PBMCs or T cells enriched from blood (not recorded which). These receptors came from a woman in her forties or fifties with acute COVID-19.

This clone has ten or more counts. This sequence joins TRBV27 and TRBJ1-1; 8 bases fit TRBD1. V dropped 3 bases and J dropped 5; count of bases not matched to a gene: 8. Germline loops: CDR1 MNHEY, CDR2 SMNVEV (reference sequence). This CDR3 contains 15 residues. The CDR3 reads CASSFLQGDRTEAFF. For the CDR3, the DNA is TGTGCCAGCAGTTTCTTACAGGGGGATAGGACTGAAGCTTTCTTT.

This clone is a singleton in its sample. The rearrangement uses TRBV5-4 and TRBJ1-1, with a weak D call TRBD1 (5 bases). This CDR3 has 13 amino acids. V was pared by 4 bases and J by 3 bases, with 10 bases between. The V gene's germline CDR1 is SGHNT and CDR2 YYREEE (reference sequence). The DNA of the CDR3 is TGTGCCAGCAGCCCTTCGGGGGACACTGAAGCTTTCTTT. Its translation: CASSPSGDTEAFF.

The V and J genes are TRBV5-5 and TRBJ1-2; 10 nucleotides line up with TRBD1. The CDR3 spans 20 residues. The V gene's germline CDR1 is SGHKS and CDR2 YYEKEE (reference sequence). V was pared by 3 bases and J by 2 bases, with 19 bases of the junction left unmatched. The CDR3 nucleotides read TGTGCCAGCAGCTCTCCGGGAGAGACAGGGGGCGGTCCATCCAACTATGGCTACACCTTC. Translation: CASSSPGETGGGPSNYGYTF.

This chain connects TRBV6-5 to TRBJ1-5; possibly TRBD1 for D (5 bases). V was cut by 0 bases and J by 0 bases, with 9 bases left in between. The CDR3 is 16 residues long. The germline V gene encodes CDR1 MNHEY and CDR2 SVGAGI. The DNA of the CDR3 is TGTGCCAGCAGTTACTCGGGGCAGGTTAGCAATCAGCCCCAGCATTTT. This translates into CASSYSGQVSNQPQHF.

The genes are TRBV5-4 and TRBJ2-1; 9 bases fit TRBD2. J gave up 3 bases and V 2 bases, and 3 bases lay outside the gene matches. Germline loops: CDR1 SGHNT, CDR2 YYREEE (reference sequence). There are 15 residues in the CDR3. The DNA for the CDR3 is TGTGCCAGCAGCTTTAGCGGGAGTGGCTACAATGAGCAGTTCTTC. Translated, it gives CASSFSGSGYNEQFF.

This clone was detected a few times. J is TRBJ2-1 and V is TRBV7-9; D remains unclear. CDR1 and CDR2 from the germline V gene are SEHNR and FQNEAQ (reference sequence). The ends were cut back, 1 base at V and 10 bases at J, with 8 bases in the middle. This CDR3 comprises 12 residues. CDR3: CASSLDDGEQFF. CDR3 bases: TGTGCCAGCAGCTTAGACGACGGGGAGCAGTTCTTC.

J is TRBJ2-1 and V is TRBV7-8, with D tentatively TRBD2 (6 bases). Between the trimmed V and J ends, which lost 5 bases and 5 bases, there was a span of 16 bases. From germline, CDR1 is SGHVS and CDR2 FQNEAQ. The CDR3 has 15 residues. The CDR3 reads CASSLRVGGDNEQFF. CDR3 coding DNA: TGTGCCAGCAGCCTCCGCGTTGGCGGGGACAATGAGCAGTTCTTC. Full variable domain (rest looked up from reference TRBV7-8 and TRBJ2-1): GAGVSQSPRYKVAKRGQDVALRCDPISGHVSLFWYQQALGQGPEFLTYFQNEAQLDKSGLPSDRFFAERPEGSVSTLKIQRTQQEDSAVYLCASSLRVGGDNEQFFGPGTRLTVL.

The V and J genes are TRBV12-2 and TRBJ1-6. TRBV12-2 is listed as a pseudogene. The CDR3 consists of 16 residues. CDR3 nucleotide sequence: TGTGCAAGTCGTTCCGGGAGCAGGGTCCAGGATTCACCCCTCCACTTT. Its translation: CASRSGSRVQDSPLHF.

The rearrangement joins TRBV9 to TRBJ1-2; 8 nucleotides align to TRBD1. With V trimmed by 0 bases and J by 4 bases, 14 bases remained unmatched. The CDR3 loop spans 18 amino acids. The germline gives CDR1 SGDLS, CDR2 YYNGEE. CDR3 nucleotides: TGTGCCAGCAGCGTAGGGGGGACAGGAACCCTATCGACCTATGGCTACACCTTC. This sequence encodes CASSVGGTGTLSTYGYTF.

This rearrangement joins TRBV5-5 to TRBJ1-2; TRBD1 is a possible D gene (6 bases). V was pared by 4 bases and J by 7 bases, with 14 bases between. Per germline, CDR1 SGHKS and CDR2 YYEKEE (reference sequence). The CDR3 consists of 13 residues. In nucleotides, the CDR3 is TGTGCCAGCAGCCTAAGGGGGTCCGGTGGCTACACCTTC. Its translation: CASSLRGSGGYTF.

This rearrangement joins TRBV6-4 to TRBJ1-1, with no clear D. Germline CDR1 MRHNA, CDR2 SNTAGT. Trimming took 8 bases from V and 1 from J, leaving 8 bases between them. The CDR3 has 12 residues. The CDR3 DNA reads TGTGCCAGCCTCCCCCCGAACACTGAAGCTTTCTTT. Its protein product is CASLPPNTEAFF.

V and J are TRBV5-1 and TRBJ2-5, with 9 nucleotides matching TRBD2. CDR3 size: 16 residues. V trimming: 0 bases; J trimming: 2 bases; junction bases outside the gene matches: 5. Per the germline V gene, CDR1 is SGHRS and CDR2 is YFSETQ. The CDR3 region has the DNA TGCGCCAGCAGCTTGGCCGCGGGACTAGCTCAAGAGACCCAGTACTTC. Translated, it gives CASSLAAGLAQETQYF.

The sample holds many counts of this clone. This chain links TRBV5-6 with TRBJ1-4, with D perhaps matching TRBD1 (6 bases). Germline V gene lookup returns CDR1 SGHDT and CDR2 YYEEEE. Trimming took 2 bases from V and 7 from J, leaving 12 bases between them. The CDR3 is 14 amino acids. CDR3 DNA sequence: TGTGCCAGCAGCTTTAACAGGGCTTTTGAAAAACTGTTTTTT. Amino acid sequence: CASSFNRAFEKLFF. The variable domain in full, completed from reference TRBV5-6 and TRBJ1-4, reads DAGVTQSPTHLIKTRGQQVTLRCSPKSGHDTVSWYQQALGQGPQFIFQYYEEEERQRGNFPDRFSGHQFPNYSSELNVNALLLGDSALYLCASSFNRAFEKLFFGSGTQLSVL.

This sequence joins TRBV19 and TRBJ1-1; maybe TRBD1 (5 bases). V was pared by 9 bases and J by 1 base, with 15 bases between. The CDR3 has 14 amino acids. Looked up from germline, CDR1 is LNHDA and CDR2 is SQIVND (reference sequence). The CDR3 protein is CASAPGGTNTEAFF. As DNA, the CDR3 is TGTGCCAGCGCTCCCGGGGGGACGAACACTGAAGCTTTCTTT.

The chain has TRBV19 and TRBJ2-3, with 14 bases that match TRBD2. V was pared by 5 bases and J by 4 bases, with 5 bases of the junction left unmatched. CDR3 size: 16 residues. Germline values: CDR1 LNHDA, CDR2 SQIVND (reference sequence). CDR3 loop: CASSSGTSGSADTQYF. In DNA, the CDR3 is TGTGCCAGTAGTTCGGGGACTAGCGGGAGTGCAGATACGCAGTATTTT.

The chain joins TRBV7-6 to TRBJ2-1, with 9 bases matching TRBD2. The CDR3 sequence is 18 residues long. Germline V gene sequence: CDR1 SGHVS, CDR2 FNYEAQ. V dropped 4 bases and J dropped 14; count of bases not matched to a gene: 24. CDR3 region: CASSSIPGGLAGPGGKFF. The CDR3 coding sequence is TGTGCCAGCAGCTCCATCCCCGGTGGTCTAGCGGGGCCAGGGGGAAAGTTCTTC.

The chain employs TRBV12-3 or TRBV12-4 and TRBJ2-2, with D possibly TRBD2 on 6 matching bases. This CDR3 region has 13 residues. V lost 3 bases and J lost 4, with 6 bases in between. The CDR3: CASSFGGTGELFF. In DNA form, the CDR3 reads TGTGCCAGCAGTTTCGGGGGCACCGGGGAGCTGTTTTTT.

This clone has a handful of counts. In DNA, the CDR3 is TGTGCCAGCTCATCGACAGGGAACTATCAGCCCCAGCATTTT. Translation gives CASSSTGNYQPQHF. The J gene is TRBJ1-5, the V gene TRBV18; 7 bases map to TRBD1. The CDR3 consists of 14 residues. J lost 5 bases, V lost 5 bases, and 6 bases had no gene match. The germline V gene has CDR1 KGHSH and CDR2 LQKENI.

The V call is TRBV21-1, the J call TRBJ1-2; TRBD1, the table's D call, was not compared with the DNA. TRBV21-1 is described as a pseudogene. CDR3 length: 14 residues. In DNA, the CDR3 is TGTGCCAGCAGCCGGCCGGGACAGATCTATGGCTACACCTTC. Its protein product is CASSRPGQIYGYTF.

This clone was observed a single time. The J gene is TRBJ1-2, the V gene TRBV5-6; TRBD1 matches 12 bases. Losses at the gene ends were 4 bases for V and 6 bases for J; bases not matched to a gene: 7. The V gene's germline CDR1 is SGHDT and CDR2 YYEEEE. CDR3 length equals 15 residues. In nucleotides, the CDR3 is TGTGCCAGCAGCGGCCGGGACAGGGGGCAAGATGGCTACACCTTC. Protein product: CASSGRDRGQDGYTF.

The chain recombines TRBV7-9 with TRBJ2-1; TRBD2 is a possible D gene (6 bases). The V gene lost 1 base and the J gene lost 8 bases, with 9 bases spanning the gap. This CDR3 comprises 13 residues. Germline assignment: CDR1 SEHNR and CDR2 FQNEAQ (reference sequence). Here the CDR3 reads CASSLDGGDEQFF. The CDR3 DNA follows: TGTGCCAGCAGCTTAGATGGCGGGGATGAGCAGTTCTTC.

This rearrangement joins TRBV11-2 to TRBJ2-1, with 8 bases matching TRBD2. CDR3 length: 15 residues. Per the germline V gene, CDR1 is SGHAT and CDR2 is FQNNGV. Trimming at V came to 6 bases and at J to 6 bases, leaving 10 bases not matched to a gene. The CDR3 is CASRTSGGPGNEQFF. CDR3 DNA sequence: TGTGCCAGCAGGACTTCGGGAGGGCCTGGCAATGAGCAGTTCTTC.

V gene TRBV11-2 combines with J gene TRBJ2-1, with 11 bases aligning to TRBD2. The CDR3 contains 17 residues. CDR1 SGHAT and CDR2 FQNNGV come from the germline V gene. V trimming: 5 bases; J trimming: 1 base; junction bases outside the gene matches: 7. The CDR3 is CASSPTGLAVSYNEQFF. The CDR3 DNA reads TGTGCCAGCAGCCCGACGGGACTAGCGGTATCCTACAATGAGCAGTTCTTC.